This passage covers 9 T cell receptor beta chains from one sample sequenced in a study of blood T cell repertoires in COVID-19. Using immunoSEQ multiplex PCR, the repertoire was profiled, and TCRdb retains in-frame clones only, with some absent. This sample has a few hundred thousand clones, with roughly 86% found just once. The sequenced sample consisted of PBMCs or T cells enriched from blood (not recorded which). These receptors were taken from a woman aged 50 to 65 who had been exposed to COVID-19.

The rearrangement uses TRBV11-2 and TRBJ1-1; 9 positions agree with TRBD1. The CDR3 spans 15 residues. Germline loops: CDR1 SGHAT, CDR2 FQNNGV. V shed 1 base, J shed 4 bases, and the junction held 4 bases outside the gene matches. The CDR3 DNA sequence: TGTGCCAGCAGCTTAGTGACAGGGGGTTTCACTGAAGCTTTCTTT. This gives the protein CASSLVTGGFTEAFF.

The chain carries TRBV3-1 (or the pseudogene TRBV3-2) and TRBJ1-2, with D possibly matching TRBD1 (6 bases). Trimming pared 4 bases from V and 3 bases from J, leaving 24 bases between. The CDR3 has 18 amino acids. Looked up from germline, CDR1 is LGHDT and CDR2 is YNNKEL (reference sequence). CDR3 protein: CASSPQVSAGAPDYGYTF. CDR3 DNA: TGTGCCAGCAGCCCGCAAGTCAGTGCAGGGGCGCCCGACTATGGCTACACCTTC.

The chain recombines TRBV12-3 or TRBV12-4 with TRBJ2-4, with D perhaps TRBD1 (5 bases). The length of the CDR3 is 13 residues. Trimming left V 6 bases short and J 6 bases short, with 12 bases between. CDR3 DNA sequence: TGTGCCAGCAGGGGCCGACAGTCAAACATTCAGTACTTC. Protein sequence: CASRGRQSNIQYF.

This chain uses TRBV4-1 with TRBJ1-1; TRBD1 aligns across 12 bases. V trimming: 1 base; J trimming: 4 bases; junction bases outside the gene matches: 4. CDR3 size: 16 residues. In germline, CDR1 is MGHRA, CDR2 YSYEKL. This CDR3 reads CASSQVGTGGRTEAFF. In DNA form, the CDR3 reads TGCGCCAGCAGCCAAGTAGGGACAGGGGGCCGCACTGAAGCTTTCTTT.

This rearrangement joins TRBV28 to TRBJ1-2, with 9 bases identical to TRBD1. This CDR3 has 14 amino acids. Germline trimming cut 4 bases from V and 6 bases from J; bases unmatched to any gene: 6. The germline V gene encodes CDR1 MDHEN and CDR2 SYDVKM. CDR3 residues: CASSSPGQGDGYTF. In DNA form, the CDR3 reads TGTGCCAGCAGTTCTCCGGGACAGGGTGATGGCTACACCTTC.

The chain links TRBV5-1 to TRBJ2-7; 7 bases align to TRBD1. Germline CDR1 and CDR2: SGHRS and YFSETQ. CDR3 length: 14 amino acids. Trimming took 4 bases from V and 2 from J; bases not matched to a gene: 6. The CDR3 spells CASSTGQNTYEQYF. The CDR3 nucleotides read TGCGCCAGCAGCACGGGACAGAACACCTACGAGCAGTACTTC.

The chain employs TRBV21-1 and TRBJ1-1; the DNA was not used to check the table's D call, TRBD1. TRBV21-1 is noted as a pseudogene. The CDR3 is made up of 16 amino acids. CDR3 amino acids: CASSNLKQGIHTEAFF. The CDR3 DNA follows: TGTGCCAGCAGCAACCTGAAACAGGGGATTCACACTGAAGCTTTCTTT.

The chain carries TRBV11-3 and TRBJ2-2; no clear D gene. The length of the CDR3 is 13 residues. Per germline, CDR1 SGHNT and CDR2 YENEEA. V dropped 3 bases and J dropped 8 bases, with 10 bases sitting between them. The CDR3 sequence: CASSFWPEGELFF. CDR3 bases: TGTGCCAGCAGCTTTTGGCCTGAAGGGGAGCTGTTTTTT.

This CDR3 reads CASSYPQVGTEAFF. The CDR3 DNA reads as TGTGCCAGCAGTTACCCCCAGGTTGGCACTGAAGCTTTCTTT. This chain uses TRBV6-6 with TRBJ1-1; unclear D gene. The CDR3 contains 14 residues. The germline CDR1 and CDR2 sequences are MNHNY and SVGAGI (reference sequence). V lost 2 bases and J 4 bases, leaving 11 bases between the germline ends.